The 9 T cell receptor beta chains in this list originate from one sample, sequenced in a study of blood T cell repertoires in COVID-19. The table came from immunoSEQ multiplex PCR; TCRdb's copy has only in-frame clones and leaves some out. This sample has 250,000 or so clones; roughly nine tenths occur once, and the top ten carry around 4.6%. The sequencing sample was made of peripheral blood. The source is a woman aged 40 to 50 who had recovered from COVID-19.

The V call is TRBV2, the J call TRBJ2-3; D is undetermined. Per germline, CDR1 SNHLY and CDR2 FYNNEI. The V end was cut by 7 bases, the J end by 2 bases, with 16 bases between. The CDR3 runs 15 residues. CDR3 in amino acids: CASNNRAPPTDTQYF. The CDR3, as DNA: TGTGCCAGCAATAACCGAGCTCCACCCACAGATACGCAGTATTTT.

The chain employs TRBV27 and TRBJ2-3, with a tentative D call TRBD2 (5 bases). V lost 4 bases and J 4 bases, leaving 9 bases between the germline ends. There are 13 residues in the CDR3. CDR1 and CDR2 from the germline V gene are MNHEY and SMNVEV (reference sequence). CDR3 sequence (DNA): TGTGCCAGCAGTTCGGGATGGGCAGATACGCAGTATTTT. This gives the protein CASSSGWADTQYF.

CDR3 bases: TGCAGTGCTAGAGGTGGGGCTCCGCAGTATTTT. As protein: CSARGGAPQYF. The chain recombines TRBV20-1 with TRBJ2-3, with D perhaps matching TRBD1 (5 bases). This CDR3 region has 11 residues. Germline assignment: CDR1 DFQATT and CDR2 SNEGSKA (reference sequence). V lost 1 base and J 10 bases, leaving 9 bases between the germline ends.

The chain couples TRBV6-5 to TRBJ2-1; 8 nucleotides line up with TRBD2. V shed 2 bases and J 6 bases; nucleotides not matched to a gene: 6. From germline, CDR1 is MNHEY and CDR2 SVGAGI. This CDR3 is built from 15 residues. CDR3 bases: TGTGCCAGCAGTTACGCGGGACTAGGAATCAATGAGCAGTTCTTC. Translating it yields CASSYAGLGINEQFF.

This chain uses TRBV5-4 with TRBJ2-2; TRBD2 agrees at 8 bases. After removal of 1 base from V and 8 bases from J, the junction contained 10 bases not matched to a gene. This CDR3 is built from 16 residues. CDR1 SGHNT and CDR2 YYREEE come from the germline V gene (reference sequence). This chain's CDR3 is CASSLRLAGPGGELFF. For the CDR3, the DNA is TGTGCCAGCAGCTTGAGGCTAGCGGGCCCCGGGGGGGAGCTGTTTTTT.

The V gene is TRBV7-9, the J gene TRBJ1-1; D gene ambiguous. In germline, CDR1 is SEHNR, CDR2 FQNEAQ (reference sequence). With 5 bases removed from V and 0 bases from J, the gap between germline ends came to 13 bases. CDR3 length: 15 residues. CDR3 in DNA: TGTGCCAGCAGCCCCGCCTCGAGAATGAACACTGAAGCTTTCTTT. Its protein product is CASSPASRMNTEAFF.

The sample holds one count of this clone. The CDR3 sequence is CAWSADNEQFF. The CDR3 coding sequence is TGTGCCTGGAGTGCGGACAATGAGCAGTTCTTC. The rearrangement links TRBV30 to TRBJ2-1; no clear D gene. Trimming took off 1 base at V and 5 bases at J, with 3 bases between the two ends. Looked up from germline, CDR1 is GTSNPN and CDR2 is SVGIG (reference sequence). The CDR3 runs to 11 residues.

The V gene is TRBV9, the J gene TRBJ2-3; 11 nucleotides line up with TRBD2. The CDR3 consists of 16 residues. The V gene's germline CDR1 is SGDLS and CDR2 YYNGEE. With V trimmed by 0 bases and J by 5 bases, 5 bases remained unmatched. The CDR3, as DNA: TGTGCCAGCAGCGTAGCTAGCGGGGGGTTCCGAGATACGCAGTATTTT. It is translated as CASSVASGGFRDTQYF.

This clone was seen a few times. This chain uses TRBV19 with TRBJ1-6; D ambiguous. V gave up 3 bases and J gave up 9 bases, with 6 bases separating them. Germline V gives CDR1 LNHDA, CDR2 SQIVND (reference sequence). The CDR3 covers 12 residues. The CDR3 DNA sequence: TGTGCCAGTAGTATGGCGGGTTCACCCCTCCACTTT. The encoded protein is CASSMAGSPLHF.